Listed below are T cell receptor beta chains from one sample, sequenced in a study of cytomegalovirus exposure and HLA in healthy donors. Assay used: immunoSEQ multiplex PCR; TCRdb lists only in-frame clones, some missing. The sample has 180,000 or so clones; 75% to 80% are singletons. The sample comprised PBMCs. These receptors were taken from a man aged 50 or older in good health and CMV-seropositive. CDR3s include the opening cysteine and the closing phenylalanine or tryptophan. The order of the fields is V gene, clone size, J gene, D gene, CDR3 DNA, CDR3 protein. D genes are given only for firm matches. The size of a clone is reported for some rows only, either as once, few or many, or as a class for expanded clones.

v_call: TRBV9; clone_size: once; j_call: TRBJ1-6; d_call: NA; cdr3_nt: TGTGCCAGCAGCGTAGCTAGGAATTCACCCCTCCACTTT; cdr3_aa: CASSVARNSPLHF
v_call: TRBV5-1; clone_size: NA; j_call: TRBJ2-1; d_call: TRBD2; cdr3_nt: TGCGCCAGCAGCTATAGCGGGGGGGGCAATGAGCAGTTCTTC; cdr3_aa: CASSYSGGGNEQFF
v_call: TRBV6-6; clone_size: few; j_call: TRBJ1-3; d_call: NA; cdr3_nt: TGTGCCAGCAGGCCTTACAGGGCTGCGGGAAACACCATATATTTT; cdr3_aa: CASRPYRAAGNTIYF
v_call: TRBV9; clone_size: NA; j_call: TRBJ2-7; d_call: TRBD2; cdr3_nt: TGTGCCAGCAGCCCCCAAGGCGGGGGGGCCTACGAGCAGTACTTC; cdr3_aa: CASSPQGGGAYEQYF
v_call: TRBV5-1; clone_size: NA; j_call: TRBJ1-1; d_call: NA; cdr3_nt: TGCGCCAGCAGCAGTCTAGAACAGGGAAACACTGAAGCTTTCTTT; cdr3_aa: CASSSLEQGNTEAFF
v_call: TRBV7-2; clone_size: few; j_call: TRBJ1-5; d_call: NA; cdr3_nt: TGTGCCAGCAGCCCAGTCTCAGTTAGCAATCAGCCCCAGCATTTT; cdr3_aa: CASSPVSVSNQPQHF
v_call: TRBV10-3; clone_size: once; j_call: TRBJ1-4; d_call: NA; cdr3_nt: TGTGCCATCAGTGAGAGGCAGGGTGCAACTAATGAAAAACTGTTTTTT; cdr3_aa: CAISERQGATNEKLFF
v_call: TRBV4-1; clone_size: NA; j_call: TRBJ2-1; d_call: TRBD1; cdr3_nt: TGCGCCAGCAGCCAAGTGTTCATAGAACAGGGGTCCTACAATGAGCAGTTCTTC; cdr3_aa: CASSQVFIEQGSYNEQFF
v_call: TRBV11-3; clone_size: NA; j_call: TRBJ1-2; d_call: NA; cdr3_nt: TGTGCCAGCAGCTTATCGGGAGGCGGCTACACCTTC; cdr3_aa: CASSLSGGGYTF
v_call: TRBV5-6; clone_size: NA; j_call: TRBJ1-3; d_call: TRBD1; cdr3_nt: TGTGCCAGCAGCTTAGGGACAGGGACTGGAAACACCATATATTTT; cdr3_aa: CASSLGTGTGNTIYF
v_call: TRBV19; clone_size: NA; j_call: TRBJ2-6; d_call: NA; cdr3_nt: TGTGCCAGCCGGAGGGGGGGACCCTCTGGGGCCAACGTCCTGACTTTC; cdr3_aa: CASRRGGPSGANVLTF
v_call: TRBV7-2; clone_size: NA; j_call: TRBJ1-2; d_call: TRBD1; cdr3_nt: TGTGCCAGCAGCCGCAGACAGGGAACTCTGCCTAACTATGGCTACACCTTC; cdr3_aa: CASSRRQGTLPNYGYTF
v_call: TRBV7-9; clone_size: NA; j_call: TRBJ1-2; d_call: NA; cdr3_nt: TGTGCCAGCACCGGGGGGAGGGGCTATGGCTACACCTTC; cdr3_aa: CASTGGRGYGYTF
v_call: TRBV7-8; clone_size: NA; j_call: TRBJ1-3; d_call: NA; cdr3_nt: TGTGCCAGCAGCCACTCATACTCAGGAGGAAACACCATATATTTT; cdr3_aa: CASSHSYSGGNTIYF
v_call: TRBV5-6; clone_size: NA; j_call: TRBJ2-2; d_call: NA; cdr3_nt: TGTGCCAGCAGCTTCGTGTCGGCCGGGGAGCTGTTTTTT; cdr3_aa: CASSFVSAGELFF
v_call: TRBV29-1; clone_size: once; j_call: TRBJ2-1; d_call: TRBD1; cdr3_nt: TGCAGCGCCTCGAAGCCGGGACAGAAAAACAATGAGCAGTTCTTC; cdr3_aa: CSASKPGQKNNEQFF
v_call: TRBV19; clone_size: few; j_call: TRBJ1-2; d_call: TRBD1; cdr3_nt: TGTGCCAGTAGTAGGGGACAGAGCATGAACTATGGCTACACCTTC; cdr3_aa: CASSRGQSMNYGYTF
v_call: TRBV13; clone_size: NA; j_call: TRBJ2-7; d_call: TRBD1; cdr3_nt: TGTGCCAGCAGCTTAGGGCAGGGGGCCTACGAGCAGTACTTC; cdr3_aa: CASSLGQGAYEQYF
v_call: TRBV11-1; clone_size: NA; j_call: TRBJ2-3; d_call: TRBD2; cdr3_nt: TGTGCCAGCAGCCCCGGGACTAGCGGGGGGGGCACAGATACGCAGTATTTT; cdr3_aa: CASSPGTSGGGTDTQYF
v_call: TRBV7-3; clone_size: NA; j_call: TRBJ2-7; d_call: NA; cdr3_nt: TGTGCCAGCAGCTTGAGCCCGGGACACCCTCCCTACGAGCAGTACTTC; cdr3_aa: CASSLSPGHPPYEQYF
v_call: TRBV19; clone_size: NA; j_call: TRBJ1-5; d_call: TRBD1; cdr3_nt: TGTGCCGCAGGACAGGGACGCAATCAGCCCCAGCATTTT; cdr3_aa: CAAGQGRNQPQHF
v_call: TRBV29-1; clone_size: NA; j_call: TRBJ2-5; d_call: TRBD1; cdr3_nt: TGCAGCGTTTTGGCGGACAGGGCTCCCTCCCAGTACTTC; cdr3_aa: CSVLADRAPSQYF
v_call: TRBV29-1; clone_size: NA; j_call: TRBJ1-5; d_call: TRBD1; cdr3_nt: TGCAGCGTTGCGACAGGGGGGTACCAGCCCCAGCATTTT; cdr3_aa: CSVATGGYQPQHF
v_call: TRBV4-3; clone_size: NA; j_call: TRBJ2-3; d_call: NA; cdr3_nt: TGCGCCAGCAGCCCCGGGACTGCCCTAGATACGCAGTATTTT; cdr3_aa: CASSPGTALDTQYF
v_call: TRBV7-9; clone_size: once; j_call: TRBJ2-5; d_call: NA; cdr3_nt: TGTGCCAGCAGCTTGGGACTTCAAGAGACCCAGTACTTC; cdr3_aa: CASSLGLQETQYF
v_call: TRBV7-6; clone_size: many; j_call: TRBJ1-1; d_call: TRBD1; cdr3_nt: TGTGCCAGCAGCCGGTCACAGGGGGGTGAAGCTTTCTTT; cdr3_aa: CASSRSQGGEAFF
v_call: TRBV19; clone_size: NA; j_call: TRBJ2-7; d_call: TRBD1; cdr3_nt: TGTGCCAGTAGTCGGGACAGGGGTAAGACCTACGAGCAGTACTTC; cdr3_aa: CASSRDRGKTYEQYF
v_call: TRBV11-2; clone_size: NA; j_call: TRBJ1-6; d_call: NA; cdr3_nt: TGTGCCAGCAGCTTAGATCCCCACAGCAATTCACCCCTCCACTTT; cdr3_aa: CASSLDPHSNSPLHF
v_call: TRBV7-9; clone_size: NA; j_call: TRBJ2-1; d_call: TRBD2; cdr3_nt: TGTGCCAGCAGCTTCCTTGCTAGCGGGGGGGCAAATGAGCAGTTCTTC; cdr3_aa: CASSFLASGGANEQFF
v_call: TRBV4-2; clone_size: NA; j_call: TRBJ1-2; d_call: NA; cdr3_nt: TGTGCCAGCAGCCAAGATTTTGGGGGCATCTATGGCTACACCTTC; cdr3_aa: CASSQDFGGIYGYTF
v_call: TRBV6-1; clone_size: NA; j_call: TRBJ1-2; d_call: TRBD1; cdr3_nt: TGTGCCAGCTCCAGGGGGATCAATTATGGCTACACCTTC; cdr3_aa: CASSRGINYGYTF
v_call: TRBV4-2; clone_size: once; j_call: TRBJ2-1; d_call: TRBD2; cdr3_nt: TGTGCCAGCAGCCAAGAGAGGAGCGGGGGGCTTCGGGATGAGCAGTTCTTC; cdr3_aa: CASSQERSGGLRDEQFF
v_call: TRBV28; clone_size: NA; j_call: TRBJ1-6; d_call: TRBD1; cdr3_nt: TGTGCCAGCACTTCCGGGACAGGGGGTATTTCACCCCTCCACTTT; cdr3_aa: CASTSGTGGISPLHF
v_call: TRBV29-1; clone_size: NA; j_call: TRBJ1-2; d_call: NA; cdr3_nt: TGCAGCGGCCAACAGGGAATGGGTGGCTACACCTTC; cdr3_aa: CSGQQGMGGYTF
v_call: TRBV7-9; clone_size: NA; j_call: TRBJ2-4; d_call: TRBD1; cdr3_nt: TGTGCCAGCAGCTTACCACCCGGGACAGGGATGCTCAAAAACATTCAGTACTTC; cdr3_aa: CASSLPPGTGMLKNIQYF
v_call: TRBV29-1; clone_size: NA; j_call: TRBJ2-5; d_call: TRBD1; cdr3_nt: TGCAGCGTGTGGGACAGTAAAGAGACCCAGTACTTC; cdr3_aa: CSVWDSKETQYF
v_call: TRBV5-4; clone_size: NA; j_call: TRBJ2-7; d_call: NA; cdr3_nt: TGTGCCAGCAGCTTGTGTCGGGGAACCTACGAGCAGTACTTC; cdr3_aa: CASSLCRGTYEQYF
v_call: TRBV28; clone_size: NA; j_call: TRBJ2-6; d_call: NA; cdr3_nt: TGTGCCAGCAGTCAGTACTCTGGGGCCAACGTCCTGACTTTC; cdr3_aa: CASSQYSGANVLTF
v_call: TRBV9; clone_size: once; j_call: TRBJ2-5; d_call: TRBD2; cdr3_nt: TGTGCCAGCAGCACCAGCGGGGGGGCCGACGAGACCCAGTACTTC; cdr3_aa: CASSTSGGADETQYF
v_call: TRBV5-1; clone_size: NA; j_call: TRBJ2-2; d_call: NA; cdr3_nt: TGCGCCAGCAGCTTGGCCGTTAACACCGGGGAGCTGTTTTTT; cdr3_aa: CASSLAVNTGELFF
v_call: TRBV6-5; clone_size: NA; j_call: TRBJ2-1; d_call: TRBD2; cdr3_nt: TGTGCCAGCAGTGGACTAGCGGCCAGCCCCAATGAGCAGTTCTTC; cdr3_aa: CASSGLAASPNEQFF
v_call: TRBV5-4; clone_size: once; j_call: TRBJ2-1; d_call: TRBD2; cdr3_nt: TGTGCCAGCAGCTCAACTAGCGGGGGGCAGTTCTTC; cdr3_aa: CASSSTSGGQFF
v_call: TRBV10-2; clone_size: once; j_call: TRBJ1-2; d_call: NA; cdr3_nt: TGCGCCAGCTCGGGAGGGTTGGGCTATGGCTACACCTTC; cdr3_aa: CASSGGLGYGYTF
v_call: TRBV13; clone_size: NA; j_call: TRBJ1-2; d_call: TRBD1; cdr3_nt: TGTGCCAGCAGCCTTGGGACAGATAAAGCTAACTATGGCTACACCTTC; cdr3_aa: CASSLGTDKANYGYTF
v_call: TRBV6-5; clone_size: NA; j_call: TRBJ2-3; d_call: NA; cdr3_nt: TGTGCCAGCAGTTACTCCCCTCGGGTGGATACGCAGTATTTT; cdr3_aa: CASSYSPRVDTQYF
v_call: TRBV10-3; clone_size: NA; j_call: TRBJ2-1; d_call: NA; cdr3_nt: TGTGCCATCATTATAATGATCGGGGAGGCATCCTACAATGAGCAGTTCTTC; cdr3_aa: CAIIIMIGEASYNEQFF
v_call: TRBV10-2; clone_size: NA; j_call: TRBJ2-3; d_call: NA; cdr3_nt: TGCGCCAGCAGTGAAGGGCAGGGAAGCACAGATACGCAGTATTTT; cdr3_aa: CASSEGQGSTDTQYF
v_call: TRBV21-1; clone_size: NA; j_call: TRBJ1-5; d_call: NA; cdr3_nt: TGTGCCAGCAGCATTCCGGGACAGCGCAATCAGCCCCAGCATTTT; cdr3_aa: CASSIPGQRNQPQHF
v_call: TRBV16; clone_size: NA; j_call: TRBJ2-3; d_call: TRBD1; cdr3_nt: TGTGCCAGCAGCCAAAGGGACAGGTTCACAGATACGCAGTATTTT; cdr3_aa: CASSQRDRFTDTQYF
v_call: TRBV5-1; clone_size: NA; j_call: TRBJ1-4; d_call: NA; cdr3_nt: TGCGCCAGCAGCTTGTTAGCCAGCGGCAATGAAAAACTGTTTTTT; cdr3_aa: CASSLLASGNEKLFF